These 26 T cell receptor beta chains share one sample of origin, sequenced in a study of blood T cell repertoires in COVID-19. Clones were read by immunoSEQ multiplex PCR, and TCRdb kept only the in-frame ones, dropping some. The table shows roughly 80,000 clones, with 60% to 80% occurring only once. Sequencing was done on a sample of peripheral blood. These receptors were obtained from a human donor in a cohort sampled during active COVID-19.

The rearrangement links TRBV19 to TRBJ2-3, with 9 bases fitting TRBD2. The CDR3 has 16 residues. Germline V gives CDR1 LNHDA, CDR2 SQIVND (reference sequence). Trimming at V came to 6 bases and at J to 4 bases, leaving 11 bases not matched to a gene. The CDR3 spells CASSPGASGVSDTQYF. The CDR3 region has the DNA TGTGCCAGTAGCCCGGGGGCTAGCGGGGTCTCAGATACGCAGTATTTT. Together with reference TRBV19 and TRBJ2-3, the CDR3 gives the full variable domain: DGGITQSPKYLFRKEGQNVTLSCEQNLNHDAMYWYRQDPGQGLRLIYYSQIVNDFQKGDIAEGYSVSREKKESFPLTVTSAQKNPTAFYLCASSPGASGVSDTQYFGPGTRLTVL.

This clone was seen only once. The rearrangement uses TRBV5-1 and TRBJ2-5, with TRBD2 matching over 10 bases. This CDR3 comprises 16 residues. Germline V lookup: CDR1 SGHRS, CDR2 YFSETQ. The ends lost 2 bases at V and 5 bases at J; junction bases unmatched: 9. CDR3 amino acids: CASSFASGGVGETQYF. DNA for the CDR3: TGCGCCAGCAGCTTTGCTAGCGGGGGTGTAGGGGAGACCCAGTACTTC.

The rearrangement uses TRBV28 and TRBJ2-7; 7 nucleotides agree with TRBD1. Per the germline V gene, CDR1 is MDHEN and CDR2 is SYDVKM. The CDR3 has 16 residues. V trimming: 8 bases; J trimming: 2 bases; junction bases outside the gene matches: 15. CDR3 protein: CASGPSDREWTYEQYF. Here the CDR3 DNA reads TGTGCCAGCGGGCCTTCAGACAGGGAGTGGACCTACGAGCAGTACTTC.

This chain joins TRBV7-8 and TRBJ1-3; no reliable D call. Germline lookup yields CDR1 SGHVS and CDR2 FQNEAQ. The CDR3 spans 15 residues. The germline V and J ends were trimmed by 5 bases and 0 bases, with 11 bases remaining between them. The CDR3 nucleotides are TGTGCCAGCAGCCTGGGCGCTAACTCTGGAAACACCATATATTTT. Translated: CASSLGANSGNTIYF.

This rearrangement joins TRBV3-1 (or the pseudogene TRBV3-2) to TRBJ2-5, with D unresolved. Per germline, CDR1 LGHDT and CDR2 YNNKEL (reference sequence). The V end lost 2 bases, the J end lost 5 bases, and 9 bases lay between the germline ends. The CDR3 is 13 residues long. CDR3 sequence reads: CASSQMLGETQYF. CDR3 in DNA: TGTGCCAGCAGCCAAATGTTGGGCGAGACCCAGTACTTC.

The V call is TRBV19, the J call TRBJ1-2; D not resolved. Trimming left V 0 bases short and J 6 bases short, with 17 bases between. Per germline, CDR1 LNHDA and CDR2 SQIVND (reference sequence). The CDR3 runs to 16 residues. The CDR3 region has the DNA TGTGCCAGTAGTATAGATGGCACAGCCACCGTGGATGGCTACACCTTC. Protein sequence: CASSIDGTATVDGYTF. Variable domain in full (rest from reference TRBV19 and TRBJ1-2): DGGITQSPKYLFRKEGQNVTLSCEQNLNHDAMYWYRQDPGQGLRLIYYSQIVNDFQKGDIAEGYSVSREKKESFPLTVTSAQKNPTAFYLCASSIDGTATVDGYTFGSGTRLTVV.

This chain joins TRBV10-3 and TRBJ1-6, with D maybe TRBD1 (5 bases). This CDR3 contains 16 residues. Trimming left V 3 bases short and J 0 bases short, with 9 bases between. Germline V gene data show CDR1 as ENHRY and CDR2 as SYGVKD. The DNA of the CDR3 is TGTGCCATCAGTGACAGGGTGAGCTCCTATAATTCACCCCTCCACTTT. The encoded protein is CAISDRVSSYNSPLHF.

V usage is TRBV11-3 and J usage is TRBJ1-2, with 8 bases that match TRBD1. Germline V gives CDR1 SGHNT, CDR2 YENEEA. There are 13 residues in the CDR3. The trim removed 5 bases at V and 9 bases at J, leaving 8 bases unmatched. The CDR3 DNA follows: TGTGCCAGCAGCCCAGCGGCAGGGGGCCGCTACACCTTC. Protein: CASSPAAGGRYTF.

This clone occurred once. The chain employs TRBV7-3 and TRBJ1-1, with a weak D call TRBD1 (6 bases). Trimming took off 2 bases at V and 0 bases at J, with 7 bases between the two ends. This CDR3 region has 14 residues. Germline CDR1 SGHTA, CDR2 FQGTGA. The CDR3 sequence is CASSLGGMNTEAFF. The CDR3, as DNA: TGTGCCAGCAGCTTAGGGGGCATGAACACTGAAGCTTTCTTT. The full variable domain, with the rest looked up from reference TRBV7-3 and TRBJ1-1, is GAGVSQTPSNKVTEKGKYVELRCDPISGHTALYWYRQSLGQGPEFLIYFQGTGAADDSGLPNDRFFAVRPEGSVSTLKIQRTERGDSAVYLCASSLGGMNTEAFFGQGTRLTVV.

The rearrangement joins TRBV5-1 to TRBJ2-7; TRBD1 might be the D (6 bases). CDR3 length: 14 amino acids. From germline, CDR1 is SGHRS and CDR2 YFSETQ. The V and J ends lost 0 bases and 2 bases respectively, with 9 bases between them. CDR3 coding DNA: TGCGCCAGCAGCTTGGGGGGGCAGACCTACGAGCAGTACTTC. This sequence encodes CASSLGGQTYEQYF.

V is TRBV11-1 and J is TRBJ2-2; 7 nucleotides match TRBD1. The ends lost 5 bases at V and 1 base at J; junction bases unmatched: 7. The CDR3 totals 16 residues. Germline V gives CDR1 SGHAT, CDR2 FQDESV (reference sequence). The CDR3 spells CASSPDRVRNTGELFF. The CDR3 nucleotides read TGTGCCAGCAGCCCCGACAGGGTCCGGAACACCGGGGAGCTGTTTTTT.

The chain recombines TRBV7-3 with TRBJ1-1, with D possibly being TRBD1 (6 bases). Per the germline V gene, CDR1 is SGHTA and CDR2 is FQGTGA. This CDR3 comprises 14 residues. V gave up 5 bases and J gave up 8 bases, with 18 bases separating them. The CDR3 is CASSVRPGGPEAFF. The CDR3 DNA reads TGTGCCAGCAGCGTCCGGCCGGGGGGGCCAGAAGCTTTCTTT. Using reference TRBV7-3 and TRBJ1-1 for the parts outside the CDR3, the full variable domain is GAGVSQTPSNKVTEKGKYVELRCDPISGHTALYWYRQSLGQGPEFLIYFQGTGAADDSGLPNDRFFAVRPEGSVSTLKIQRTERGDSAVYLCASSVRPGGPEAFFGQGTRLTVV.

The chain recombines TRBV5-4 with TRBJ1-2, with D possibly matching TRBD1 (6 bases). CDR3 length equals 12 residues. Trimming cost V 0 bases and J 11 bases, with 11 bases left between them. In germline, CDR1 is SGHNT, CDR2 YYREEE (reference sequence). The CDR3 coding sequence is TGTGCCAGCAGCTTGGGACAGGCGAAGTACACCTTC. It specifies CASSLGQAKYTF.

V is TRBV19 and J is TRBJ1-3; TRBD1 matches at 9 bases. V gave up 6 bases and J gave up 0 bases; unmatched junction bases: 0. This CDR3 spans 14 amino acids. CDR1 LNHDA and CDR2 SQIVND come from the germline V gene (reference sequence). The CDR3 bases are TGTGCCAGTAGGGACAGGGGCTCTGGAAACACCATATATTTT. This codes for CASRDRGSGNTIYF.

The chain has TRBV18 and TRBJ1-5; tentative D call: TRBD1 (5 bases). CDR1 and CDR2 (germline): KGHSH, LQKENI. The V gene lost 6 bases and the J gene lost 3 bases, with 15 bases spanning the gap. The CDR3 totals 15 residues. DNA for the CDR3: TGTGCCAGCTCGCGCACAGGTGGACCCAATCAGCCCCAGCATTTT. It codes for CASSRTGGPNQPQHF.

The rearrangement joins TRBV11-2 to TRBJ1-3; tentative D call: TRBD1 (5 bases). The germline V gene encodes CDR1 SGHAT and CDR2 FQNNGV. Trimming took off 1 base at V and 4 bases at J, with 17 bases between the two ends. The CDR3 runs 17 residues. The CDR3 nucleotides read TGTGCCAGCAGCTTAGCGCGGGGCGCGACATCGGGAAACACCATATATTTT. Translating gives CASSLARGATSGNTIYF.

This chain joins TRBV19 and TRBJ1-1; 12 bases are shared with TRBD1. V was clipped by 8 bases and J by 5 bases; unmatched bases: 9. This CDR3 contains 15 residues. Germline CDR1 reads LNHDA; CDR2 reads SQIVND (reference sequence). CDR3 residues: CASCRDRGRRTEAFF. The CDR3 DNA sequence: TGTGCCAGTTGTCGGGACAGGGGGCGCCGGACTGAAGCTTTCTTT.

This chain connects TRBV23-1 to TRBJ2-7; TRBD1 agrees at 10 bases. TRBV23-1 is reported as an ORF; its role is uncertain. This CDR3 is built from 17 residues. J gave up 2 bases and V 3 bases, and 10 bases lay outside the gene matches. The CDR3 sequence: CASSHSTRDRGPYEQYF. The CDR3 DNA reads TGCGCCAGCAGTCATTCCACCCGGGACAGGGGCCCCTACGAGCAGTACTTC.

The chain employs TRBV7-2 and TRBJ2-7, with TRBD1 matching over 7 bases. Germline V gene data show CDR1 as SGHTA and CDR2 as FQGNSA. CDR3 size: 20 residues. Trimming removed 0 bases from V and 7 bases from J; junction bases left unmatched: 24. The CDR3 coding sequence is TGTGCCAGCAGCTTAGCCCTCCTTCTTCTTCGGGACAGTAATTCCGGGGAGCAGTACTTC. It yields the protein CASSLALLLLRDSNSGEQYF.

The V and J genes are TRBV6-1 and TRBJ1-4; 10 bases map to TRBD1. The CDR3 loop spans 18 amino acids. The junction had 9 bases not matched to a gene; V was cut back by 2 bases and J by 3 bases. Germline-derived CDR1 and CDR2 are MNHNS and SASEGT. This CDR3 is CASSERRTGGRANEKLFF. The CDR3 DNA sequence: TGTGCCAGCAGTGAACGGAGGACAGGGGGGAGGGCTAATGAAAAACTGTTTTTT.

This clone has only one observation. The genes are TRBV4-1 and TRBJ2-7; TRBD2 aligns across 14 bases. Germline V gives CDR1 MGHRA, CDR2 YSYEKL. This CDR3 spans 15 amino acids. J gave up 6 bases and V 5 bases, and 6 bases lay outside the gene matches. Written as DNA, the CDR3 is TGCGCCAGCAGCTACGGGACTAGCGGGGGCGGCGAGCAGTACTTC. Translation: CASSYGTSGGGEQYF.

The table lists this clone with a count of one. This chain uses TRBV7-2 with TRBJ2-1, with D possibly matching TRBD2 (5 bases). The CDR3 is 14 residues long. V was trimmed by 2 bases and J by 6 bases, leaving 11 bases between them. Germline lookup yields CDR1 SGHTA and CDR2 FQGNSA. CDR3 region: CASSLRVRGNEQFF. The CDR3 DNA reads as TGTGCCAGCAGCTTAAGGGTACGGGGCAATGAGCAGTTCTTC.

The CDR3 DNA sequence: TGTGCCAGCAGCGGCCGCAACTCTGGAAACACCATATATTTT. It encodes CASSGRNSGNTIYF. V gene TRBV5-6 combines with J gene TRBJ1-3; D unclear. Deletions cut 4 bases from V and 0 bases from J, with 8 bases between. CDR1 is SGHDT, CDR2 YYEEEE, per germline. The CDR3 length is 14 residues.

The chain links TRBV2 to TRBJ1-2; D not certain. The V gene lost 6 bases and the J gene lost 3 bases, with 11 bases spanning the gap. Germline V gene sequence: CDR1 SNHLY, CDR2 FYNNEI. The CDR3 sequence is 13 residues long. Here the CDR3 DNA reads TGTGCCAGCAGCCTCGGAGGAGACTATGGCTACACCTTC. This encodes CASSLGGDYGYTF. Filled out from reference TRBV2 and TRBJ1-2, the complete variable domain reads EPEVTQTPSHQVTQMGQEVILRCVPISNHLYFYWYRQILGQKVEFLVSFYNNEISEKSEIFDDQFSVERPDGSNFTLKIRSTKLEDSAMYFCASSLGGDYGYTFGSGTRLTVV.

The chain employs TRBV7-8 and TRBJ2-2; 12 nucleotides align to TRBD2. CDR1 SGHVS and CDR2 FQNEAQ come from the germline V gene. The J segment lost 5 bases and the V segment lost 1 base, leaving 14 bases of the junction unmatched. CDR3 length: 20 residues. Here the CDR3 DNA reads TGTGCCAGCAGCTTAGAAAGCGCTAGCGGGGGGGCTTTAACAACCGGGGAGCTGTTTTTT. It is translated as CASSLESASGGALTTGELFF.

This sequence joins TRBV18 and TRBJ1-1, with D unclear. The V gene lost 1 base and the J gene lost 1 base, with 7 bases spanning the gap. From germline, CDR1 is KGHSH and CDR2 LQKENI. CDR3 size: 14 residues. The CDR3 nucleotides are TGTGCCAGCTCACCACGTTCACAGAACACTGAAGCTTTCTTT. Protein: CASSPRSQNTEAFF.